What follows are 13 T cell receptor beta chains derived from one specimen sequenced in a study of blood T cells in healthy people across ages. For the second PCR, which ran for about 7 to 11 cycles, a sample-barcoded 5' primer and a J-beta primer mix were used. TCRdb processed the 5' RACE reads anew with MiXCR; each CDR3 protein has one entry. This sample carries around 1,600,000 distinct CDR3 sequences, 42% of them seen once, and the ten largest clones take 4%. The sample was blood. These receptor sequences come from a woman aged 18-29 years in good health.

The J gene is TRBJ2-3, the V gene TRBV5-1; D might be TRBD1 or TRBD2, each matching 5 bases. The CDR3 runs 12 residues. The V end was cut by 7 bases, the J end by 4 bases, with 10 bases between. Germline CDR1 SGHRS, CDR2 YFSETQ. The CDR3 here is CASFRDADTQYF. The CDR3 bases are TGCGCCAGCTTTCGGGACGCAGATACGCAGTATTTT.

The CDR3 reads CASSTTSGGAADTQYF. The CDR3 DNA follows: TGTGCCAGCAGTACGACTAGCGGGGGGGCCGCAGATACGCAGTATTTT. The J gene is TRBJ2-3, the V gene TRBV12-3 or TRBV12-4; 14 bases line up with TRBD2. V was clipped by 5 bases and J by 4 bases; unmatched bases: 5. CDR3 length equals 16 residues.

The CDR3 nucleotides read TGTGCCAGCAGTTTATTCGGGGCAGTGTCCTATAATTCACCCCTCCACTTT. Amino acid sequence: CASSLFGAVSYNSPLHF. The rearrangement uses TRBV12-3 or TRBV12-4 and TRBJ1-6, with D maybe TRBD1 (5 bases). The V end lost 2 bases, the J end lost 1 base, and 12 bases lay between the germline ends. CDR3 length equals 17 residues.

CDR3 nucleotide sequence: TGCGCCAGCAGCCCAGTGAGATCAGGGTTGTCTCAAGAGACCCAGTACTTC. Residues: CASSPVRSGLSQETQYF. The chain couples TRBV4-1 to TRBJ2-5, with D perhaps matching TRBD1 (5 bases). CDR3 length: 17 residues. Trimming removed 4 bases from V and 2 bases from J, with 20 bases in between. Germline CDR1 reads MGHRA; CDR2 reads YSYEKL.

J is TRBJ2-3 and V is TRBV20-1, with D possibly TRBD2 on 5 matching bases. Deletions cut 6 bases from V and 9 bases from J, with 19 bases between. CDR1 is DFQATT, CDR2 SNEGSKA, per germline (reference sequence). The CDR3 is 13 residues long. Here the CDR3 reads CSAGVWRDSTQYF. CDR3 in DNA: TGCAGTGCCGGGGTATGGCGAGACTCAACGCAGTATTTT.

This clonotype appeared a few times. The V and J genes are TRBV6-5 and TRBJ2-1; a possible D gene is TRBD1 (6 bases). The CDR3 is 15 residues long. Trimming removed 5 bases at V and 0 bases at J, with 11 bases between. Germline V gene lookup returns CDR1 MNHEY and CDR2 SVGAGI. The CDR3 here is CASSQGLPSYNEQFF. As DNA, the CDR3 is TGTGCCAGCAGTCAGGGGCTCCCCTCCTACAATGAGCAGTTCTTC.

The chain uses TRBV29-1 and TRBJ2-3, with D perhaps matching TRBD2 (5 bases). V was trimmed by 2 bases and J by 4 bases, leaving 10 bases between them. CDR3 length equals 13 residues. The germline V gene encodes CDR1 SQVTM and CDR2 ANQGSEA. CDR3 amino acids: CSVETGSADTQYF. CDR3 DNA: TGCAGCGTTGAAACGGGGTCTGCAGATACGCAGTATTTT.

This clonotype was seen only a few times. This chain connects TRBV3-1 to TRBJ1-1; TRBD1 matches 8 bases. The V gene end was trimmed by 0 bases and the J gene end by 1 base; junction bases not matched to a gene: 7. This CDR3 contains 17 residues. Germline V CDR1 and CDR2: LGHDT, YNNKEL (reference sequence). CDR3 DNA sequence: TGTGCCAGCAGCCAAGAGTGGCAGGGGGCAAGGAACACTGAAGCTTTCTTT. Translating gives CASSQEWQGARNTEAFF.

In its sample, this clonotype was seen once. This rearrangement joins TRBV27 to TRBJ2-7; D might be TRBD2 (5 bases). The V end was cut by 4 bases, the J end by 4 bases, with 20 bases between. Germline values: CDR1 MNHEY, CDR2 SMNVEV (reference sequence). This CDR3 spans 16 amino acids. For the CDR3, the DNA is TGTGCCAGCAGTTCCATTGACTCCGTCACGGGATACGAGCAGTACTTC. This codes for CASSSIDSVTGYEQYF.

The chain combines TRBV20-1 with TRBJ2-1, with 7 bases aligning to TRBD2. V lost 4 bases, J lost 5 bases, and 8 bases stayed unmatched. CDR1 is DFQATT, CDR2 SNEGSKA, per germline (reference sequence). The CDR3 loop spans 14 amino acids. The CDR3 sequence is CSAIFGTNNNEQFF. The DNA of the CDR3 is TGCAGTGCTATTTTTGGGACTAACAACAATGAGCAGTTCTTC.

This clonotype has only a few counts. The rearrangement links TRBV20-1 to TRBJ1-6; the match to TRBD1 covers 10 bases. The CDR3 consists of 15 residues. The V gene's germline CDR1 is DFQATT and CDR2 SNEGSKA (reference sequence). J lost 4 bases, V lost 4 bases, and 4 bases had no gene match. The CDR3 bases are TGCAGTGCTACCCCGGGACAGGGGTATAATTCACCCCTCCACTTT. This codes for CSATPGQGYNSPLHF.

In its sample, this clonotype was seen a few times. This chain joins TRBV10-3 and TRBJ2-2; D perhaps matches TRBD2 (5 bases). Germline V gene data show CDR1 as ENHRY and CDR2 as SYGVKD. V lost 0 bases and J 3 bases, leaving 5 bases between the germline ends. This CDR3 region has 14 residues. CDR3 loop: CAISESRDTGELFF. For the CDR3, the DNA is TGTGCCATCAGTGAGTCGCGGGACACCGGGGAGCTGTTTTTT.

The V and J genes are TRBV18 and TRBJ2-1, with 13 bases identical to TRBD2. CDR3 length equals 16 residues. J lost 7 bases, V lost 0 bases, and 3 bases had no gene match. Germline-derived CDR1 and CDR2 are KGHSH and LQKENI. The CDR3 region has the DNA TGTGCCAGCTCACCACCTCTACTAGCGGGGGGGAATGAGCAGTTCTTC. Protein: CASSPPLLAGGNEQFF.